This TCR beta chain was documented in a study of blood T cells in healthy people across ages. Study-wide findings and caveats: The unsorted PBMCs prevented any conclusive comparison of naive versus antigen-experienced cells.

Germline V CDR1 and CDR2: SNHLY, FYNNEI. The CDR3 is 16 residues long. Donors each provided about 9.5 milliliters of peripheral blood. A J-beta primer mix and a sample-barcoded 5' primer were used in a second PCR of about 7 to 12 cycles. Each CDR3 protein is one row after TCRdb ran MiXCR on the 5' RACE reads. This repertoire shows 790,000 or so distinct CDR3 sequences, more than 35% found once; its top ten account for less than 20%. Comment on this clonotype: Its antigen is not identified.

Sequenced: blood. The receptor's source is an elderly man in good health. J is TRBJ2-5 and V is TRBV2; D remains ambiguous. The J call may be incorrect, as the DNA end agrees better with TRBJ2-7. The DNA for the CDR3 is TGTGCCAGCAGTGATATGAAGAGGACGAGAGAAGGCGAGCAGTACTTC. This translates into CASSDMKRTREGEQYF.